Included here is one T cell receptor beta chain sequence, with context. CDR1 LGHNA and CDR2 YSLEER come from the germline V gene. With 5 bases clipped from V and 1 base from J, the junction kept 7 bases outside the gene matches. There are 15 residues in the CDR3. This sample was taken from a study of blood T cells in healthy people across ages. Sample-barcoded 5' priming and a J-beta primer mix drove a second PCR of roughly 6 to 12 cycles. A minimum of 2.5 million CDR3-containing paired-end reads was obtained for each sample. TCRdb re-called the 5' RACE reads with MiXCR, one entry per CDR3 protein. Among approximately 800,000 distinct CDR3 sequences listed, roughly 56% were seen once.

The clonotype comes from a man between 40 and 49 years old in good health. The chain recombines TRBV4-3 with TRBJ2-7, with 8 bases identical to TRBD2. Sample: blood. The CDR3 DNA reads TGCGCCAGCAGCGCCGGGGCTAGCGGGTCCTACGAGCAGTACTTC. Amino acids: CASSAGASGSYEQYF.